This record covers a single T cell receptor beta chain. Its cognate antigen is unknown. The V gene lost 4 bases and the J gene lost 1 base, with 13 bases spanning the gap. From germline, CDR1 is SGHDN and CDR2 FVKESK. This CDR3 has 15 amino acids. This sample stems from a study of cytomegalovirus exposure and HLA in healthy donors. The study's findings and limits: There were some public TCRs occurring in many donors, but most TCR sequences were rare. Within the 100 to 150 validation repertoires, first-cohort TCR clusters tended to co-occur, according to a later analysis. Reportedly, diagnosis of cytomegalovirus status by the classifier showed high specificity and sensitivity. Altogether, 164 TCR beta chains were recorded as cytomegalovirus-associated.

Profiling relied on immunoSEQ multiplex PCR, and the TCRdb table lists in-frame clones only, not all of them. The sample comprises under 350,000 clones, about 86% of which are singletons, and roughly 0.99% rests with the top ten. The chain has TRBV14 and TRBJ1-1; D call uncertain. The origin of this receptor is a woman aged 18-30 years in good health and CMV-seronegative. The sequencing sample was made of PBMCs. CDR3 nucleotide sequence: TGTGCCAGCAGCCGCCGGCAGGCCGGGAACACTGAAGCTTTCTTT. Translation gives CASSRRQAGNTEAFF.